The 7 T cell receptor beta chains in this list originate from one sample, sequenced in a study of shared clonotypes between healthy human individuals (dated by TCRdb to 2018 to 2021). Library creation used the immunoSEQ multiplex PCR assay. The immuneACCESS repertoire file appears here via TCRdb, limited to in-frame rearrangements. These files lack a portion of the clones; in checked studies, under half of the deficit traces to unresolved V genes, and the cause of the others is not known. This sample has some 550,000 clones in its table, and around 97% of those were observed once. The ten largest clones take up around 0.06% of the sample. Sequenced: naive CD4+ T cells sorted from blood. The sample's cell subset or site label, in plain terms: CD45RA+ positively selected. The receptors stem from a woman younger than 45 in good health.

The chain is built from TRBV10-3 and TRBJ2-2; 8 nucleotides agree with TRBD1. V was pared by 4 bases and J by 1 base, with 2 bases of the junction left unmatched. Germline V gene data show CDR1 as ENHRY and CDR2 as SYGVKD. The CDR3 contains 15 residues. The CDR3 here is CAISAGQENTGELFF. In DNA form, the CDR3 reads TGTGCCATCAGTGCGGGACAGGAGAACACCGGGGAGCTGTTTTTT.

CDR3: CSVEGSWGTEQFF. The CDR3 region has the DNA TGCAGCGTTGAGGGTAGTTGGGGCACTGAGCAGTTCTTC. V and J are TRBV29-1 and TRBJ2-1; possibly TRBD1 for D (5 bases). The V and J ends lost 3 bases and 9 bases respectively, with 15 bases between them. The CDR3 extends over 13 amino acids. Germline V lookup: CDR1 SQVTM, CDR2 ANQGSEA.

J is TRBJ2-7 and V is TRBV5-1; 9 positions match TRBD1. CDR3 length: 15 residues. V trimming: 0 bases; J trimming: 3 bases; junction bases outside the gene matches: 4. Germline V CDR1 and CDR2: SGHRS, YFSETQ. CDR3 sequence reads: CASSLASGQGYEQYF. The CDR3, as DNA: TGCGCCAGCAGCTTGGCCTCGGGACAGGGCTACGAGCAGTACTTC.

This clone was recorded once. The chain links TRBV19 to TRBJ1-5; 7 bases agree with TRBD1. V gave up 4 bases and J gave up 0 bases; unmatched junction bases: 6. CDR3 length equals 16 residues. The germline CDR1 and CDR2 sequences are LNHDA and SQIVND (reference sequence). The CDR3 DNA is TGTGCCAGTAGTACCGGGACAGATTATAGCAATCAGCCCCAGCATTTT. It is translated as CASSTGTDYSNQPQHF.

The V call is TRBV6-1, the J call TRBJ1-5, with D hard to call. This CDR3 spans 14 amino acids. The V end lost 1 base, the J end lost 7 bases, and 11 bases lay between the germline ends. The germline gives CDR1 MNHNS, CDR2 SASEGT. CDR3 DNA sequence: TGTGCCAGCAGTGAAGTTGCCCTCGGACAGCCCCAGCATTTT. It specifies CASSEVALGQPQHF.

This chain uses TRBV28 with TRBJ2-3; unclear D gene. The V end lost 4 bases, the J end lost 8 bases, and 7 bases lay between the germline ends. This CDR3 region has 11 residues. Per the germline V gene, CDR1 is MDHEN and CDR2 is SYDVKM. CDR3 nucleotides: TGTGCCAGCAGTTCCCCAGGTACGCAGTATTTT. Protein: CASSSPGTQYF.

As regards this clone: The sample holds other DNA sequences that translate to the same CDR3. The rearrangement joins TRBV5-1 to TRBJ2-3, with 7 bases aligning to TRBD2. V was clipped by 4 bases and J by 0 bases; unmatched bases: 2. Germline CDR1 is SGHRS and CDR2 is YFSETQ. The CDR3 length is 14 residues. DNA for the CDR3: TGCGCCAGCAGCCCAGCGGGGAGCACAGATACGCAGTATTTT. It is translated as CASSPAGSTDTQYF.